This T cell receptor beta chain was observed in a study of shared clonotypes between healthy human individuals. Study summary: Two female and a few male donors aged 18 to 49 were enrolled.

CD4+ cell separation produced CD45RA+ naive and CD45RA-negative memory subsets. This table comes from immunoSEQ multiplex PCR, and its TCRdb copy is limited to in-frame clones, with some not included. This sample carries roughly 2.6 million clones, around nine tenths of them seen once, and the ten largest clones take around 0.14%. The receptor was derived from a man between 18 and 35 years old in good health. The source material was naive CD4+ T cells sorted from blood. Indicated subset: CD45RA+ positively selected.

CDR3: CASSVDIEQGKPLHF. CDR3 sequence (DNA): TGTGCCAGCAGCGTCGATATAGAACAGGGGAAGCCCCTCCACTTT. The rearrangement joins TRBV9 to TRBJ1-6; 7 bases line up with TRBD1. The germline V gene encodes CDR1 SGDLS and CDR2 YYNGEE. With V trimmed by 2 bases and J by 13 bases, 12 bases remained unmatched. This CDR3 has 15 residues.